This T cell receptor (beta chain) is drawn from a study of tumor-infiltrating lymphocytes in oesophageal squamous cell carcinoma (dated by TCRdb to the mid-2010s). The table lists this clonotype with many counts. Its specific antigen is unknown. Germline and junction disagree at one end, which may indicate a read error. The CDR3, from cysteine to phenylalanine, totals 14 residues. CDR3 DNA only is kept here, 42 bases in frame from base 1. Libraries were made using PCR. TCRdb shows the sequencer as Illumina HiSeq 2000. In-frame beta chains were kept once TCRdb had trimmed the public reads at Q25 with fastp and called clones with MiXCR. A single entry per CDR3 protein holds the most common genes and DNA from its merged rows. In this sample the table shows about 3,800 distinct CDR3 sequences, roughly 21% of which occur a single time. The biggest ten clones account for around 50% of the sample.

The sequenced sample consisted of normal esophageal tissue next to the tumor. The TCR sequence derives from a male donor with esophageal squamous cell carcinoma. The V gene is TRBV12-3 or TRBV12-4 and the J gene is TRBJ2-7; no D gene is confidently identified. Read as DNA, the sequence is TGTGCCAGCAGGCCCGGAACGTCCAATTCACCCCTCCACTTC. The resulting protein is CASRPGTSNSPLHF.